A selection of T cell receptor beta chains follows, all from one sample in a study of siplizumab effects on memory and regulatory T cells. Generated by immunoSEQ multiplex PCR, the TCRdb table keeps only in-frame clones and is missing some. Of approximately 98,000 clones in the sample, roughly 94% were seen once. What was sequenced was non-Treg CD4+ T cells sorted from blood. The receptors derive from a human donor in good health. Both conserved end residues are part of each CDR3. Fields, in order: D gene, V gene, J gene, clone size, CDR3 DNA, CDR3 protein. A D gene is named only where the DNA matches it firmly. The size field is filled for only some rows; it gives once, few, many or a size class.

d_gene: NA
v_gene: TRBV2
j_gene: TRBJ1-2
abundance: NA
CDR3nt: TGTGCCAGCAGTGTCCGGCAGATCTATGGCTACACCTTC
CDR3aa: CASSVRQIYGYTF

d_gene: TRBD1
v_gene: TRBV18
j_gene: TRBJ1-1
abundance: NA
CDR3nt: TGTGCCAGCTCAAGAAACCGGGACAGTACTGAAGCTTTCTTT
CDR3aa: CASSRNRDSTEAFF

d_gene: TRBD1
v_gene: TRBV7-9
j_gene: TRBJ2-7
abundance: NA
CDR3nt: TGTGCCAGCAGCCCGGGGACAGGGAAACAGTACTTC
CDR3aa: CASSPGTGKQYF

d_gene: NA
v_gene: TRBV19
j_gene: TRBJ2-6
abundance: NA
CDR3nt: TGTGCCAGTAGTATAGATCACCACTTGGCTGGGGCCAACGTCCTGACTTTC
CDR3aa: CASSIDHHLAGANVLTF

d_gene: NA
v_gene: TRBV6-1
j_gene: TRBJ2-2
abundance: NA
CDR3nt: TGTGCCAGCAGTGAAGTCCGCACCGGGGAGCTGTTTTTT
CDR3aa: CASSEVRTGELFF

d_gene: TRBD1
v_gene: TRBV5-1
j_gene: TRBJ2-5
abundance: NA
CDR3nt: TGCGCCAGCAGCCATGGACAGGTCCAAGAGACCCAGTACTTC
CDR3aa: CASSHGQVQETQYF

d_gene: NA
v_gene: TRBV6-1
j_gene: TRBJ2-7
abundance: NA
CDR3nt: TGTGCCAGCATGGGGAGACACGGAGCCTACGAGCAGTACTTC
CDR3aa: CASMGRHGAYEQYF

d_gene: TRBD1
v_gene: TRBV19
j_gene: TRBJ1-5
abundance: NA
CDR3nt: TGTGCCAGTAGAGGGACAGGCAATCAGCCCCAGCATTTT
CDR3aa: CASRGTGNQPQHF

d_gene: NA
v_gene: TRBV28
j_gene: TRBJ1-2
abundance: once
CDR3nt: TGTGCCAGCAGGCCGACCGGGGCCATCTATGGCTACACCTTC
CDR3aa: CASRPTGAIYGYTF

d_gene: NA
v_gene: TRBV5-6
j_gene: TRBJ1-4
abundance: NA
CDR3nt: TGTGCCAGCAGCTCAGAGCGCACAACTAATGAAAAACTGTTTTTT
CDR3aa: CASSSERTTNEKLFF

d_gene: NA
v_gene: TRBV23-1
j_gene: TRBJ2-6
abundance: NA
CDR3nt: TGCGCCAGCAGTCAATCGAGGCAGGCAACCTACCTCCTCTCTGGGGCCAACGTCCTGACTTTC
CDR3aa: CASSQSRQATYLLSGANVLTF

d_gene: TRBD2
v_gene: TRBV4-1
j_gene: TRBJ2-1
abundance: NA
CDR3nt: TGCGCCAGCAGCCACGGACTAGCGGGAGGAGTGAGGTTCTTC
CDR3aa: CASSHGLAGGVRFF

d_gene: TRBD2
v_gene: TRBV9
j_gene: TRBJ2-1
abundance: once
CDR3nt: TGTGCCAGCAGCCCTCCTCGGACTAGCGGGGGCGAGCAGTTCTTC
CDR3aa: CASSPPRTSGGEQFF

d_gene: NA
v_gene: TRBV25-1
j_gene: TRBJ2-7
abundance: NA
CDR3nt: TGTGCCAGCAGTGAATTCAAGTACAGGGCCTACGAGCAGTACTTC
CDR3aa: CASSEFKYRAYEQYF

d_gene: NA
v_gene: TRBV5-1
j_gene: TRBJ2-5
abundance: NA
CDR3nt: TGCGCCAGCAGCTTTAGACGGCAAACCCAGTACTTC
CDR3aa: CASSFRRQTQYF

d_gene: NA
v_gene: TRBV7-7
j_gene: TRBJ2-1
abundance: NA
CDR3nt: TGTGCCAGCAGCAAAACTAGTCTCTCCTACAATGAGCAGTTCTTC
CDR3aa: CASSKTSLSYNEQFF

d_gene: NA
v_gene: TRBV28
j_gene: TRBJ2-4
abundance: NA
CDR3nt: TGTGCCAGCAGTTCGGGACCCTTAACCAAAAACATTCAGTACTTC
CDR3aa: CASSSGPLTKNIQYF

d_gene: NA
v_gene: TRBV11-2
j_gene: TRBJ1-2
abundance: NA
CDR3nt: TGTGCCAGCAGCTCCCCAAGGACCGCGACCTATGGCTACACCTTC
CDR3aa: CASSSPRTATYGYTF